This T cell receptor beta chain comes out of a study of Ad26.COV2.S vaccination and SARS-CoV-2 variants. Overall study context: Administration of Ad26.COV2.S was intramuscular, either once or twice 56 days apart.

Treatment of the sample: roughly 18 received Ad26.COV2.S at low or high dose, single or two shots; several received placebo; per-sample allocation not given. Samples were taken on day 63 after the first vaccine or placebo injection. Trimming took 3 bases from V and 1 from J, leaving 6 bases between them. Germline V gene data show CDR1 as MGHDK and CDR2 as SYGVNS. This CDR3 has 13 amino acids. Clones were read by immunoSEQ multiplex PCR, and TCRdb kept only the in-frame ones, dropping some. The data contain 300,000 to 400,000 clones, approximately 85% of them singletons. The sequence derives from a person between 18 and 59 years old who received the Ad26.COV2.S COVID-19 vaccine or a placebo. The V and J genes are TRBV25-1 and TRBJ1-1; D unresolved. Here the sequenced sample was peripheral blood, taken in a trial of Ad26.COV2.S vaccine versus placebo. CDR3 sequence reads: CASSDRPNTEAFF. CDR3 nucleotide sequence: TGTGCCAGCAGTGATCGCCCGAACACTGAAGCTTTCTTT.